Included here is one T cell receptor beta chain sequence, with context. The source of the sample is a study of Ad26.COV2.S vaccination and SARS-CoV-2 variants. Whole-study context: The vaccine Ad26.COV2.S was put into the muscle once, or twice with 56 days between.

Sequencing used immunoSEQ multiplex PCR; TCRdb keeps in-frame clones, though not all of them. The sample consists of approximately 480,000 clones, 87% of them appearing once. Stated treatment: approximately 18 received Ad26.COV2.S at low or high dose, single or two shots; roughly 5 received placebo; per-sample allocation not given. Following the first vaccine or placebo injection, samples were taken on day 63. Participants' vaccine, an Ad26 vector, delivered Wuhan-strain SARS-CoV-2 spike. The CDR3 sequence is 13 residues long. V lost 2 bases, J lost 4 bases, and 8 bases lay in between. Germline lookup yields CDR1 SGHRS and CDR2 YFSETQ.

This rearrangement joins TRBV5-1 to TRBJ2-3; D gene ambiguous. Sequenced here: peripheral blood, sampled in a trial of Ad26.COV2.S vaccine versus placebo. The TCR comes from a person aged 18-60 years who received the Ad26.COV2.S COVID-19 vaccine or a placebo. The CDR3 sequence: CASSFSVPDTQYF. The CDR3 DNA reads TGCGCCAGCAGCTTTAGTGTGCCAGATACGCAGTATTTT.